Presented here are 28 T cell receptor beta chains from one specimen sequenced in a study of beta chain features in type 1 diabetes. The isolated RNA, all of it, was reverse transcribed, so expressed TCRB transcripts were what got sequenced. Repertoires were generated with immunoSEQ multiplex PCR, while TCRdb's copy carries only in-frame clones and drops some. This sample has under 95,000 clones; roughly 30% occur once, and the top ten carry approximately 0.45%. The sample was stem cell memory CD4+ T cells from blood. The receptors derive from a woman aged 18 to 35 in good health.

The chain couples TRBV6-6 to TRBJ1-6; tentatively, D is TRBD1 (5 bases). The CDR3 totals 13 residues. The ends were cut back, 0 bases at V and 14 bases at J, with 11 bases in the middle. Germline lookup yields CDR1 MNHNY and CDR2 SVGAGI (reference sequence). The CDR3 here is CASSYSGVDTLHF. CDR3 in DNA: TGTGCCAGCAGTTACTCTGGGGTGGACACCCTCCACTTT.

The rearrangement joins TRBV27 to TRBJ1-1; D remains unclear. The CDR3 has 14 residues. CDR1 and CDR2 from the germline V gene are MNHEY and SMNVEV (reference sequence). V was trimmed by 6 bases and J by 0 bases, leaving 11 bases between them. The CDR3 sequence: CASSPAGLNTEAFF. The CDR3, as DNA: TGTGCCAGCAGCCCCGCGGGGTTGAACACTGAAGCTTTCTTT.

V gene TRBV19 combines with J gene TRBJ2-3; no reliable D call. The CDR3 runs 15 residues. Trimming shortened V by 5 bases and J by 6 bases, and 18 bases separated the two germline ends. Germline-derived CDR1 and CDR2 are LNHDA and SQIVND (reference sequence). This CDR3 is CASSDGTIPRDTQYF. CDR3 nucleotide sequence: TGTGCCAGTAGTGATGGTACGATCCCGCGGGATACGCAGTATTTT.

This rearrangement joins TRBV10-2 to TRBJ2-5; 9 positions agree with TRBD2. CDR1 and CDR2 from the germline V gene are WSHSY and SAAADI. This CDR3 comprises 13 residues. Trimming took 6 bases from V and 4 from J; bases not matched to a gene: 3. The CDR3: CASRPSGAETQYF. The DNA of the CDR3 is TGCGCCAGCAGACCTAGCGGGGCAGAGACCCAGTACTTC.

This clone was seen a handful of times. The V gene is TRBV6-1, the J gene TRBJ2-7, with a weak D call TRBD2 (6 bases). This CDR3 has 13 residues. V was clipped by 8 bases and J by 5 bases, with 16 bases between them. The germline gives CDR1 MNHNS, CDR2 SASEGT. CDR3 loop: CASRERVEDEQYF. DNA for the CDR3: TGTGCCAGCCGAGAGCGGGTGGAGGACGAGCAGTACTTC.

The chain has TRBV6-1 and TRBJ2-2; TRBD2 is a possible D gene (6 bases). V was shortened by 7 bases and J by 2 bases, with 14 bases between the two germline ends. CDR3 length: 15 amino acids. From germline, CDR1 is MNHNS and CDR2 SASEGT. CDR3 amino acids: CASTGGTANTGELFF. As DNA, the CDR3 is TGTGCCAGCACAGGAGGGACGGCTAACACCGGGGAGCTGTTTTTT.

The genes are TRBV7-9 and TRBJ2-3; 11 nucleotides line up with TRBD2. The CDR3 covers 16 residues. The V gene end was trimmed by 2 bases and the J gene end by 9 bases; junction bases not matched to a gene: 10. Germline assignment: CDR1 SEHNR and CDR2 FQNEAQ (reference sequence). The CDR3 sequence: CASSLLKLAGGDTQYF. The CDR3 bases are TGTGCCAGCAGCTTACTCAAGCTAGCGGGGGGTGACACGCAGTATTTT.

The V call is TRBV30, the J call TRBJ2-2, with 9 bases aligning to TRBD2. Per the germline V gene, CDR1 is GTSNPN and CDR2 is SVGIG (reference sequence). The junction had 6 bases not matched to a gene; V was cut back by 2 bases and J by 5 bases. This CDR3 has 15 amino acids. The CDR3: CAWSKGLAMTGELFF. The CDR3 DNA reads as TGTGCCTGGAGTAAGGGACTAGCTATGACCGGGGAGCTGTTTTTT.

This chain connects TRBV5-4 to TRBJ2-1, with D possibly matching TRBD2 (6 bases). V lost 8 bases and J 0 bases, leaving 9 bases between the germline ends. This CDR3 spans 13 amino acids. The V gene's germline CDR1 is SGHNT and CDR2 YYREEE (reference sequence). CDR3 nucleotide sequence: TGTGCCAGTAAGACTAGCTCCTACAATGAGCAGTTCTTC. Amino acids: CASKTSSYNEQFF.

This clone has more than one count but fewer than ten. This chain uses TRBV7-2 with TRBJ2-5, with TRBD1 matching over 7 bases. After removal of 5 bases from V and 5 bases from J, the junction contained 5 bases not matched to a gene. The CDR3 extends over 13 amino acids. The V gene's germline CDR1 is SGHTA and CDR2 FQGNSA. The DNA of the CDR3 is TGTGCCAGCAGCGCCGGGACAGATGAGACCCAGTACTTC. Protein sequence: CASSAGTDETQYF.

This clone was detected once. The CDR3 DNA reads as TGTGCCAGCAGCCCAGGGGGCGGCACAGATACGCAGTATTTT. It codes for CASSPGGGTDTQYF. This sequence joins TRBV11-2 and TRBJ2-3, with TRBD1 matching 8 bases. The CDR3 loop spans 14 amino acids. J gave up 1 base and V 5 bases, and 2 bases lay outside the gene matches. CDR1 is SGHAT, CDR2 FQNNGV, per germline.

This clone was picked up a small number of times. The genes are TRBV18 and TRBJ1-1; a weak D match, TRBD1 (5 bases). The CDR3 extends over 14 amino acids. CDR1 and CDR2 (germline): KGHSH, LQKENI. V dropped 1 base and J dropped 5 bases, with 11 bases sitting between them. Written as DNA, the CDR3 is TGTGCCAGCTCACCACGGCAGGGTGGAACTGAAGCTTTCTTT. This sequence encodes CASSPRQGGTEAFF.

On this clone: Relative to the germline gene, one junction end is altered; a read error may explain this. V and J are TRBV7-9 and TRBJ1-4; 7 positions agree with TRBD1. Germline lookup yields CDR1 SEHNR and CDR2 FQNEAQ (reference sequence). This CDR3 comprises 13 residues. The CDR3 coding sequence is TGTGCCAGCAGCTTAGCGCCCGAGGGACAGTCCTATTTT. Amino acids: CASSLAPEGQSYF.

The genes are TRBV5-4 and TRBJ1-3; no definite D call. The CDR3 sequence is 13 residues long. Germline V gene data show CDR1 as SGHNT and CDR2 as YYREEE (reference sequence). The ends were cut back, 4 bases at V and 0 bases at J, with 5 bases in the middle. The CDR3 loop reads CASSPGSGNTIYF. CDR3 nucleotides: TGTGCCAGCAGCCCGGGCTCTGGAAACACCATATATTTT.

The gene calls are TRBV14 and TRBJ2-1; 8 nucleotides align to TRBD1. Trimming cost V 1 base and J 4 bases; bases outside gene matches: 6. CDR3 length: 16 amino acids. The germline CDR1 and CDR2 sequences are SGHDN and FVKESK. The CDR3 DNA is TGTGCCAGCAGCCAAGGGGTACAGGGGGTATACAATGAGCAGTTCTTC. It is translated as CASSQGVQGVYNEQFF.

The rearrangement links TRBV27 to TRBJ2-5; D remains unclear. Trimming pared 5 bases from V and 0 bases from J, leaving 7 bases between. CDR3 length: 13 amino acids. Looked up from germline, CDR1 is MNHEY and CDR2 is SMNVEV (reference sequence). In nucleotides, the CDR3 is TGTGCCAGCAGTACTCGCTACCAAGAGACCCAGTACTTC. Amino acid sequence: CASSTRYQETQYF.

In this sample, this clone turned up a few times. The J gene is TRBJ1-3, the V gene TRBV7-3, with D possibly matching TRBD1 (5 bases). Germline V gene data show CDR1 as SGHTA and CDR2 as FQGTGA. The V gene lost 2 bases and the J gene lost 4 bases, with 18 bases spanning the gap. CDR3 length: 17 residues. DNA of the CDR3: TGTGCCAGCAGCTTACTTAGGTGTCAGGGAAGGGGAAACACCATATATTTT. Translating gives CASSLLRCQGRGNTIYF.

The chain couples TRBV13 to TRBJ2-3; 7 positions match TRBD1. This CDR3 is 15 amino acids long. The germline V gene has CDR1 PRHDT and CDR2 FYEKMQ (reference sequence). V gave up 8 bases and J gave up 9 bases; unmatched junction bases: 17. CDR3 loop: CASALIDRDLPTQYF. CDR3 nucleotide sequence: TGTGCCAGCGCCCTTATAGACAGGGACCTCCCGACGCAGTATTTT.

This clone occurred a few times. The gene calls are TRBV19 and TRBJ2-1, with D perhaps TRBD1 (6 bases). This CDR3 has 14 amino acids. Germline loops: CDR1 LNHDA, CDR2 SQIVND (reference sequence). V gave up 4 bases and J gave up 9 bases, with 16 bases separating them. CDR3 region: CASSNPGQGGEQFF. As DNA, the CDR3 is TGTGCCAGTAGTAACCCGGGACAAGGAGGTGAGCAGTTCTTC. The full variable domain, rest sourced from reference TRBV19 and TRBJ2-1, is DGGITQSPKYLFRKEGQNVTLSCEQNLNHDAMYWYRQDPGQGLRLIYYSQIVNDFQKGDIAEGYSVSREKKESFPLTVTSAQKNPTAFYLCASSNPGQGGEQFFGPGTRLTVL.

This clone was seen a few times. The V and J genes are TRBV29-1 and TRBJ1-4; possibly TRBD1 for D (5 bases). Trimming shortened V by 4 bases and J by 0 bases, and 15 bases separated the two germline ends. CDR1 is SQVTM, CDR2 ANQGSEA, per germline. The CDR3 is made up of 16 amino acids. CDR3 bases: TGCAGCGTTGTTGGCTCTTCGGGGGCAACTAATGAAAAACTGTTTTTT. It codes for CSVVGSSGATNEKLFF.

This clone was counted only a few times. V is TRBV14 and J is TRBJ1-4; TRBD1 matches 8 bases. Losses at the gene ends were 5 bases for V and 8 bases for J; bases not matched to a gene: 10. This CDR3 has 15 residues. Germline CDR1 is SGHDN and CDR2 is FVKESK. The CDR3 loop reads CASSAWTGQDEKLFF. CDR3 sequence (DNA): TGTGCCAGCAGCGCCTGGACAGGGCAGGACGAAAAACTGTTTTTT.

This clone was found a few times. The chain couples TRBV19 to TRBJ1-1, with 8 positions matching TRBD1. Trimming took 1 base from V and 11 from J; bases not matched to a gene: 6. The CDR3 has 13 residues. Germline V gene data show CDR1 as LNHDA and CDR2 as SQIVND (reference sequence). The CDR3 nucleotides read TGTGCCAGTAGTATAGGTGAGGACAGGGCCGCTTTCTTT. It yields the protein CASSIGEDRAAFF.

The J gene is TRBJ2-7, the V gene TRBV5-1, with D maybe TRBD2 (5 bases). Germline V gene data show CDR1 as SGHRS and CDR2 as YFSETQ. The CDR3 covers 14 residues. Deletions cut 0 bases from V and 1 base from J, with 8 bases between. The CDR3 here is CASSLDSGSYEQYF. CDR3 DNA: TGCGCCAGCAGCTTGGACAGCGGATCCTACGAGCAGTACTTC. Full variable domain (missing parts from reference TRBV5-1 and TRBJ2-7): KAGVTQTPRYLIKTRGQQVTLSCSPISGHRSVSWYQQTPGQGLQFLFEYFSETQRNKGNFPGRFSGRQFSNSRSEMNVSTLELGDSALYLCASSLDSGSYEQYFGPGTRLTVT.

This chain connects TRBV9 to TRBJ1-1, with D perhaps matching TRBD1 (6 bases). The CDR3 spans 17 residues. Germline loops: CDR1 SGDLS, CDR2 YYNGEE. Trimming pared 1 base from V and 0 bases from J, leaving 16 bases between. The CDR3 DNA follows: TGTGCCAGCAGCGTAACGCCGGACAGTAGAATGAACACTGAAGCTTTCTTT. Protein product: CASSVTPDSRMNTEAFF.

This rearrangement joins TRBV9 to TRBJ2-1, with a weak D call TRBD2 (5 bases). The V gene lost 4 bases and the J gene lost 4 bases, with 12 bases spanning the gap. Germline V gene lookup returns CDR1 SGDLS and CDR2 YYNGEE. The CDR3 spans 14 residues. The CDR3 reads CASSPWTGYNEQFF. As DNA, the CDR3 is TGTGCCAGCAGCCCCTGGACGGGGTACAATGAGCAGTTCTTC.

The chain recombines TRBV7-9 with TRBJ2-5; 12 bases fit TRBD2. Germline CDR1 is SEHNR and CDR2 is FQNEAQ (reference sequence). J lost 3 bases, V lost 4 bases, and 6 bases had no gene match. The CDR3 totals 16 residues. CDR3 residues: CASSSRTSGDKETQYF. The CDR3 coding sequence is TGTGCCAGCAGCTCCCGGACTAGCGGGGACAAAGAGACCCAGTACTTC.

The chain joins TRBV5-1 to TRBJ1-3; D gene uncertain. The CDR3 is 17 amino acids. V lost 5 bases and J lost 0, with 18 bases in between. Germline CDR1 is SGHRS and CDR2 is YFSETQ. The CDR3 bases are TGCGCCAGCAGACGTGGCCAGGCGTCCCGCTCTGGAAACACCATATATTTT. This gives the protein CASRRGQASRSGNTIYF.

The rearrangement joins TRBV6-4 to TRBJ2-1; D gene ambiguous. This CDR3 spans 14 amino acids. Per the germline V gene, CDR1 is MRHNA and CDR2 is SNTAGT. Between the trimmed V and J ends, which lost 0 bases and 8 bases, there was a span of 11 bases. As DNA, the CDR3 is TGTGCCAGCAGTGACTCTTCTCTTAGCCATGAGCAGTTCTTC. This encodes CASSDSSLSHEQFF.